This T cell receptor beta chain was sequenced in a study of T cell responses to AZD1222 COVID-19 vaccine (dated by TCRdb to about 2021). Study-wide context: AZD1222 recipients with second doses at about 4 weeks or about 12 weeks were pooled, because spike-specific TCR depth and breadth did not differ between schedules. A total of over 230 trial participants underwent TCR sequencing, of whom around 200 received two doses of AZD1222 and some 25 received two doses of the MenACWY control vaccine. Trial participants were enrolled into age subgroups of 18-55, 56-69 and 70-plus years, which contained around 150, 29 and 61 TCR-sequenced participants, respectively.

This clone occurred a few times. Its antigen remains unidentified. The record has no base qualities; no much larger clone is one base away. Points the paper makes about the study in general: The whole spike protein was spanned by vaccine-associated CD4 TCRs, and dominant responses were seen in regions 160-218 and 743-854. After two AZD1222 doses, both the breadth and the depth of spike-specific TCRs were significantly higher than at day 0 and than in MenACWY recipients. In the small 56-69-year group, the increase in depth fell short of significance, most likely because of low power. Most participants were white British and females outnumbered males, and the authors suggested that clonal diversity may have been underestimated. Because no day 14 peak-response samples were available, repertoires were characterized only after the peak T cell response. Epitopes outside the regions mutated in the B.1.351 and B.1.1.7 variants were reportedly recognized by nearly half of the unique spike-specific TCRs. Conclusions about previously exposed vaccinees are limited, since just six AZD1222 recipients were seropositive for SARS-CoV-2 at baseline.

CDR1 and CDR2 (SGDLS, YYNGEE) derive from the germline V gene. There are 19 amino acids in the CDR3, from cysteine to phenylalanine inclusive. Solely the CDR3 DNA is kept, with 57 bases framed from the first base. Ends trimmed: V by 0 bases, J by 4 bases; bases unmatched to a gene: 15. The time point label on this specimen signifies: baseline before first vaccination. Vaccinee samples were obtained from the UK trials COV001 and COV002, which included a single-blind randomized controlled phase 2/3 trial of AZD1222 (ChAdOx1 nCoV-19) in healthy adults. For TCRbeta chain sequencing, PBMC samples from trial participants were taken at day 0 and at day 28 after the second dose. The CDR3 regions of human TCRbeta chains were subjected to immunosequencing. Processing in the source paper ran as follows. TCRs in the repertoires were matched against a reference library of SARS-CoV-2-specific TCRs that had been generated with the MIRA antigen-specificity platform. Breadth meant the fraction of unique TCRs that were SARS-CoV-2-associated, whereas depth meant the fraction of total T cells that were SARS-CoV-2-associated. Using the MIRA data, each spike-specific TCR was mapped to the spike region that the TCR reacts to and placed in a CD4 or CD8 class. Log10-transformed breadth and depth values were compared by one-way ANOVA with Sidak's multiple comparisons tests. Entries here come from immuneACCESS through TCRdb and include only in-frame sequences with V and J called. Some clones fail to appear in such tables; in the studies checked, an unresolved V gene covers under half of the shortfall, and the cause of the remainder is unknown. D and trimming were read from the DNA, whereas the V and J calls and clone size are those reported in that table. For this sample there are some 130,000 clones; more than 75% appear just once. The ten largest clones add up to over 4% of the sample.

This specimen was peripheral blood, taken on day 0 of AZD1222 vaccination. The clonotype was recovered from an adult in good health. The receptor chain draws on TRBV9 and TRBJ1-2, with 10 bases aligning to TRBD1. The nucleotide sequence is TGTGCCAGCAGCGTAGGTTTCGTGAGACAGGGGGCCCGCGGCTATGGCTACACCTTC. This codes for CASSVGFVRQGARGYGYTF.